These 6 T cell receptor beta chains share one sample of origin, sequenced in a study of T cell responses to AZD1222 COVID-19 vaccine. Data came from immunoSEQ multiplex PCR; TCRdb stores just in-frame clones and leaves some out. The table includes roughly 150,000 clones, about nine tenths detected once. This material consisted of peripheral blood, taken 28 days after the second AZD1222 dose. The receptors stem from an adult who received the AZD1222 COVID-19 vaccine.

V usage is TRBV11-2 and J usage is TRBJ2-1, with unresolved D. Deletions cut 6 bases from V and 0 bases from J, with 9 bases between. The CDR3 extends over 14 amino acids. Germline V CDR1 and CDR2: SGHAT, FQNNGV. The chain's CDR3 is CASRRISSYNEQFF. The CDR3 DNA sequence: TGTGCCAGCAGGAGAATTAGCTCCTACAATGAGCAGTTCTTC. The full variable domain, in which reference TRBV11-2 and TRBJ2-1 provide the parts outside the CDR3, is EAGVAQSPRYKIIEKRQSVAFWCNPISGHATLYWYQQILGQGPKLLIQFQNNGVVDDSQLPKDRFSAERLKGVDSTLKIQPAKLEDSAVYLCASRRISSYNEQFFGPGTRLTVL.

The chain carries TRBV2 and TRBJ1-5; D call uncertain. Trimming removed 6 bases from V and 6 bases from J, with 15 bases in between. The CDR3 is made up of 14 amino acids. The germline V gene has CDR1 SNHLY and CDR2 FYNNEI. The CDR3 sequence is CASRAGSGGQPQHF. As DNA, the CDR3 is TGTGCCAGCAGAGCGGGGAGTGGTGGTCAGCCCCAGCATTTT.

This chain links TRBV7-9 with TRBJ1-2; a possible D gene is TRBD1 (5 bases). The CDR3 is 16 residues long. The V and J ends lost 5 bases and 7 bases respectively, with 23 bases between them. Per the germline V gene, CDR1 is SEHNR and CDR2 is FQNEAQ (reference sequence). The CDR3 loop is CASSALGGLYAAGYTF. The CDR3 nucleotides are TGTGCCAGCAGCGCGTTGGGGGGACTTTACGCCGCTGGCTACACCTTC.

The chain couples TRBV7-9 to TRBJ2-1; D unclear. The germline V gene encodes CDR1 SEHNR and CDR2 FQNEAQ (reference sequence). The CDR3 covers 12 residues. Between the trimmed V and J ends, which lost 4 bases and 8 bases, there was a span of 9 bases. The CDR3 loop reads CASSSFWDEQFF. The CDR3 bases are TGTGCCAGCAGCTCGTTTTGGGATGAGCAGTTCTTC.

The chain combines TRBV19 with TRBJ2-5; possibly TRBD1 for D (6 bases). Trimming stripped 1 base from V and 4 bases from J, with 10 bases between. This CDR3 has 14 residues. Germline V gene data show CDR1 as LNHDA and CDR2 as SQIVND (reference sequence). The CDR3 loop reads CASSIGGGIETQYF. As DNA, the CDR3 is TGTGCCAGTAGTATAGGAGGGGGAATAGAGACCCAGTACTTC. Looking up the rest from reference TRBV19 and TRBJ2-5 gives the full variable domain: DGGITQSPKYLFRKEGQNVTLSCEQNLNHDAMYWYRQDPGQGLRLIYYSQIVNDFQKGDIAEGYSVSREKKESFPLTVTSAQKNPTAFYLCASSIGGGIETQYFGPGTRLLVL.

The chain uses TRBV5-1 and TRBJ1-3; no clear D gene. Germline CDR1 is SGHRS and CDR2 is YFSETQ. This CDR3 region has 15 residues. The ends were cut back, 4 bases at V and 0 bases at J, with 11 bases in the middle. The CDR3 loop reads CASSMTPASGNTIYF. CDR3 nucleotides: TGCGCCAGCAGCATGACCCCAGCCTCTGGAAACACCATATATTTT.